This T cell receptor (beta chain) was retrieved from a study of OX40 agonist ivuxolimab in advanced cancers. This clone is termed medium-sized. As yet, its antigen is unknown. The method was immunoSEQ multiplex PCR; TCRdb's version includes in-frame clones alone and lacks a portion of them. This sample has about 83,000 clones, with about 90% found just once. Study-wide findings and caveats: CD8+ T cells (on average) carried more expanded clones than CD4+ T cells.

Sample: CD4+ or CD8+ T cells sorted from blood, taken in a trial of the OX40 agonist ivuxolimab. The clonotype originates from an adult with an advanced solid tumor such as melanoma, head and neck, liver or kidney cancer.

As DNA, the CDR3 is TGTGCCAGCAGCTTAGGAGGGTCCACTGAAGCTTTCTTT. Protein: CASSLGGSTEAFF. The gene calls are TRBV13 and TRBJ1-1; D is unresolved. Germline CDR1 is PRHDT and CDR2 is FYEKMQ (reference sequence). The CDR3 extends over 13 amino acids. Trimming took 0 bases from V and 4 from J, leaving 6 bases between them.